Listed below are T cell receptor beta chains from one sample, sequenced in a study of graft-versus-host responses after intestinal transplantation. Generated by immunoSEQ multiplex PCR, the TCRdb table keeps only in-frame clones and is missing some. The table lists around 120,000 clones, roughly 95% of them singletons. No antigens are known for them. Sequencing was performed on unstimulated CD8+ T cells sorted from spleen or lymph node cells, taken before intestinal transplant. These receptors all stem from a human donor who received an intestinal transplant. Both conserved end residues are trimmed from each CDR3. The order of the fields is V gene, CDR3 protein.

TRBV9	ASSVSGLAGNTIY
TRBV6-5	ASSEGGAFYGYT
TRBV27	ASRQTAGSGETQY
TRBV6-1	ASSAGGDNTEAF
TRBV28	ASRTTRNPRETQY
TRBV4-1	ASSQDPGSSYEQY
TRBV29-1	SVIGQAVDPYNEQF
TRBV7-8	ASSLALDTQY
TRBV9	ASSPTGINQPQH
TRBV6-5	ASSYSLSETPYGYT
TRBV6-1	ASSDLRGRDYEQY
TRBV7-8	ASSPKQGVYGYT
TRBV11-2	ASSLVPPSGGKGQPQH
TRBV5-1	ASSLAAEELF
TRBV7-3	ASSLIRLAGDLLSEQY
TRBV9	ASSPPDDNEKLF
TRBV7-3	ASSLTGQSQETQY
TRBV11-2	ASSLEASSGTEAF
TRBV30	AWDTGYAGELF
TRBV15	ATSPGGRVGEQY
TRBV7-6	ASSLGFLANEQF
TRBV7-2	ASSSVGSGYEQY
TRBV6-6	ASCPGGGNEQF
TRBV7-2	ASSYKMLSLAYEQY
TRBV6-4	ASSAKMASGRVDEQF
TRBV30	AWSAKLYGGLNEQF
TRBV9	ASSTTLAGGYNEQF
TRBV13	ASSLSEPLFYNEQF
TRBV6-1	ASSEARASKNYGYT
TRBV5-5	ASSLRPLVTPYEQY
TRBV7-3	ASSLNPQITDTQY
TRBV2	ASSSLTSGDHNEQF
TRBV9	ASSVGGGTGVIMNTEAF
TRBV5-1	ASTFGSGRAYEQY
TRBV5-1	ASMGNTEAF
TRBV7-8	ASSSQGAGGARSYEQY
TRBV28	ASVDRASLVTNEQF
TRBV7-9	ASSLEFGSATGELF
TRBV9	ASSGSGTGAQNNYGYT
TRBV27	ASSPDRPYEQY
TRBV27	ASSLIPVAEQY
TRBV28	ASSLGRRAGSTEAF
TRBV5-4	ASSWGRSPSGDYGYT
TRBV19	ASSPLFGLALLSSYNEQF
TRBV28	ASSPPRDEAGNEQF
TRBV7-9	ASSLRPDSNEKLF
TRBV4-3	ASSPRLDGEEQF
TRBV6-5	ASRPGTRGGQY
TRBV13	ASREAIEPYEQY
TRBV7-8	ASSQGQSNEQF
TRBV19	ASSQPSGREQY
TRBV7-9	ASSFPRTDYGYT
TRBV4-1	ASSQVVSSTYEQY
TRBV6-1	ASSEESGGSYEQY
TRBV7-7	ASSLYGGRGETQY
TRBV4-1	ASSRGTGNTEAF
TRBV28	ASSLTQGNQPQH
TRBV14	ASSQLRITETEAF
TRBV10-3	AISGKGAYTEAF
TRBV7-3	ASSLTGRDEQF